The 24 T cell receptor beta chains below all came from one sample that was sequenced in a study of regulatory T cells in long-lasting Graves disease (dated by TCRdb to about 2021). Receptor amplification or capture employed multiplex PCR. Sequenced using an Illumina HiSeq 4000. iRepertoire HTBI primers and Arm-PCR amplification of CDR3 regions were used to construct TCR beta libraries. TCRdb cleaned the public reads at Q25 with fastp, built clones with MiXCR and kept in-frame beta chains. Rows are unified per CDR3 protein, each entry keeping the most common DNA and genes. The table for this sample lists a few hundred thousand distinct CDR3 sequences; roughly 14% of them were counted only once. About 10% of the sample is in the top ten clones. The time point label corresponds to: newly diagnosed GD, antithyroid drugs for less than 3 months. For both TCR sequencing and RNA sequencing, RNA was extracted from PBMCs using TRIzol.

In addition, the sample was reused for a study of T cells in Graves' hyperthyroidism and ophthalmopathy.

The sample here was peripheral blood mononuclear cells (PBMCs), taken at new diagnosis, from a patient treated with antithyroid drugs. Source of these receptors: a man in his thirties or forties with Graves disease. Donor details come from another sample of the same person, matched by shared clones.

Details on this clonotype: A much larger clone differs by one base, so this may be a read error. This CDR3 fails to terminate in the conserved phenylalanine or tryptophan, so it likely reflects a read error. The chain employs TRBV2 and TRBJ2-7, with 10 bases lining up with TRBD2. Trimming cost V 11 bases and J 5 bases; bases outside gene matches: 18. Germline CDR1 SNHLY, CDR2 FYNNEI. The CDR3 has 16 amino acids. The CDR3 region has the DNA TGTGCCCCACGGTCTCCACCGGGACTAGCGCCCCACGAGCAGTACCTC. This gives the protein CAPRSPPGLAPHEQYL.

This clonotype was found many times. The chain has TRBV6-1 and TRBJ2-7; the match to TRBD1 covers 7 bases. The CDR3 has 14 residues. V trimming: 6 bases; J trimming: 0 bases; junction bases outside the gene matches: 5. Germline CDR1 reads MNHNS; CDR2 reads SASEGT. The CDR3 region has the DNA TGTGCCAGCAGAGGGGACAGTTCCTCCTACGAGCAGTACTTC. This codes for CASRGDSSSYEQYF.

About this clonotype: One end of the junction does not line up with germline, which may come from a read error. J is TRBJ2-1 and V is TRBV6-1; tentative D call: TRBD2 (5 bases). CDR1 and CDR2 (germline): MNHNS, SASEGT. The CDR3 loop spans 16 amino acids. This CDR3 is CDSRISVHLGYNEQFF. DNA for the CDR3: TGTGACAGCAGGATTAGCGTCCACCTGGGCTACAATGAGCAGTTCTTC.

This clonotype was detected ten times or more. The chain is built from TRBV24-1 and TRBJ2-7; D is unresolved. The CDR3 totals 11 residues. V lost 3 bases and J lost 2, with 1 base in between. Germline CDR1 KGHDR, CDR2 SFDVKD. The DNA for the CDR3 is TGTGCCACCAGTGATACCTACGAGCAGTACTTC. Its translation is CATSDTYEQYF.

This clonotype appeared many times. The CDR3 sequence is CASSLRAPNYGYTF. Written as DNA, the CDR3 is TGTGCCAGCAGTTTAAGGGCTCCTAACTATGGCTACACCTTC. The chain uses TRBV27 and TRBJ1-2, with no clear D. CDR3 length: 14 amino acids. The V and J ends lost 2 bases and 0 bases respectively, with 7 bases between them. CDR1 is MNHEY, CDR2 SMNVEV, per germline (reference sequence).

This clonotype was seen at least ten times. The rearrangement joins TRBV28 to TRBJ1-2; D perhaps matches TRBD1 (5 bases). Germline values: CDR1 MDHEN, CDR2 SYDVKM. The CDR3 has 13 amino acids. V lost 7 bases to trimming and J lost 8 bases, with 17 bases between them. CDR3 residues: CASIQDWGSGYTF. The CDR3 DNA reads TGTGCCAGCATACAGGACTGGGGCTCCGGCTACACCTTC.

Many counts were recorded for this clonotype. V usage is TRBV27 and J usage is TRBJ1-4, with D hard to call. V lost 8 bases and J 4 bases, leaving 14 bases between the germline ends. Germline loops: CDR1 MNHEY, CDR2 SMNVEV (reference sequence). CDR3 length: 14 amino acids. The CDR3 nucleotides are TGTGCCAGCCGCCCCCCGTCCATTAATGAAAAACTGTTTTTT. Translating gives CASRPPSINEKLFF.

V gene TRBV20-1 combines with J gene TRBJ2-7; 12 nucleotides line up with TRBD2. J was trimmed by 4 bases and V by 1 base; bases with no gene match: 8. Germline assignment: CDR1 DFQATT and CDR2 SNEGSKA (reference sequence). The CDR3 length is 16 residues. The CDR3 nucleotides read TGCAGTGCTAGAGCCCCAGCTAGCGGGAGGGAATACGAGCAGTACTTC. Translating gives CSARAPASGREYEQYF.

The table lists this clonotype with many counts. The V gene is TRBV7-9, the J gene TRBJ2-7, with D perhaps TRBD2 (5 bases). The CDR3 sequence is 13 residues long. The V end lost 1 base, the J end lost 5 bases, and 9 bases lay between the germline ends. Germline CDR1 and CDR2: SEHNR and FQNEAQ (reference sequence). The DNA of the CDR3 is TGTGCCAGCAGCTTAGGCGCCGGGAACGAGCAGTACTTC. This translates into CASSLGAGNEQYF. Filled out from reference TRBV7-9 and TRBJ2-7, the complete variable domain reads DTGVSQNPRHKITKRGQNVTFRCDPISEHNRLYWYRQTLGQGPEFLTYFQNEAQLEKSRLLSDRFSAERPKGSFSTLEIQRTEQGDSAMYLCASSLGAGNEQYFGPGTRLTVT.

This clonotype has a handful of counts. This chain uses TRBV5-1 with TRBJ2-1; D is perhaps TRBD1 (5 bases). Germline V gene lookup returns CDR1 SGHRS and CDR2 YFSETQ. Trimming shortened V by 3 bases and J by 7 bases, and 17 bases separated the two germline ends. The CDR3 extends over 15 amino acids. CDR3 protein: CASSSTRGAGNEQFF. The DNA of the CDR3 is TGCGCCAGCAGCTCGACAAGGGGCGCTGGGAATGAGCAGTTCTTC.

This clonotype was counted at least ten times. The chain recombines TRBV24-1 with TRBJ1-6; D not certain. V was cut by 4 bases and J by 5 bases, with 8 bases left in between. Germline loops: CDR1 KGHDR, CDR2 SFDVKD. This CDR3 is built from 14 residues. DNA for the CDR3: TGTGCCACCAGTGACTTCGGGGATAATTCACCCCTCCACTTT. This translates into CATSDFGDNSPLHF.

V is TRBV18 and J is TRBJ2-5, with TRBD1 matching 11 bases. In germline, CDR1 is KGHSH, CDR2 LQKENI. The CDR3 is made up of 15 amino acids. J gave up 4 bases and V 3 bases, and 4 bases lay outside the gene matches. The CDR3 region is CASSPPGTGGETQYF. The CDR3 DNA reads TGTGCCAGCTCACCGCCCGGGACAGGGGGAGAGACCCAGTACTTC.

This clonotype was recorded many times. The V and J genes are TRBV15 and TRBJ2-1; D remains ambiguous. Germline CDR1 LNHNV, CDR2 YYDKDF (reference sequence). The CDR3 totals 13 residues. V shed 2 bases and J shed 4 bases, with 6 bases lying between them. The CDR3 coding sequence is TGTGCCACCAGCAGAACCCGTTACAATGAGCAGTTCTTC. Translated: CATSRTRYNEQFF. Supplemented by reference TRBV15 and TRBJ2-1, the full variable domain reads DAMVIQNPRYQVTQFGKPVTLSCSQTLNHNVMYWYQQKSSQAPKLLFHYYDKDFNNEADTPDNFQSRRPNTSFCFLDIRSPGLGDTAMYLCATSRTRYNEQFFGPGTRLTVL.

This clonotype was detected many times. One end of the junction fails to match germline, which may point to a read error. DNA of the CDR3: TGTGCCAGCACCGGACTAGCGCGTCCAGATACGCAATATTTT. Translation: CASTGLARPDTQYF. The V call is TRBV11-1, the J call TRBJ2-3; 9 nucleotides agree with TRBD2. The CDR3 contains 14 residues. The germline gives CDR1 SGHAT, CDR2 FQDESV (reference sequence). Drawing the rest from reference TRBV11-1 and TRBJ2-3, the complete variable domain is EAEVAQSPRYKITEKSQAVAFWCDPISGHATLYWYRQILGQGPELLVQFQDESVVDDSQLPKDRFSAERLKGVDSTLKIQPAELGDSAMYLCASTGLARPDTQYFGPGTRLTVL.

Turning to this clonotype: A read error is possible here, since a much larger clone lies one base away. The DNA of the CDR3 is TGTGCCAGCAGCTTTCTGGGAGGGGGAGAAACCTACGAGCAGTACTTC. Its translation is CASSFLGGGETYEQYF. The chain has TRBV13 and TRBJ2-7, with D tentatively TRBD2 (7 bases). CDR3 length equals 16 residues. V lost 3 bases, J lost 2 bases, and 17 bases lay in between. Looked up from germline, CDR1 is PRHDT and CDR2 is FYEKMQ (reference sequence).

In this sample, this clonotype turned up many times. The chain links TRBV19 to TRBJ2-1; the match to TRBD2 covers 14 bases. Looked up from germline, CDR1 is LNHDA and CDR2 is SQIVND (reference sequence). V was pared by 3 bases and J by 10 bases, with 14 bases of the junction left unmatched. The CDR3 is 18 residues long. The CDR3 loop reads CASSMKRLAGGPGYEQFF. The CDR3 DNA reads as TGTGCCAGTAGTATGAAGAGACTAGCGGGAGGGCCCGGCTACGAGCAGTTCTTC.

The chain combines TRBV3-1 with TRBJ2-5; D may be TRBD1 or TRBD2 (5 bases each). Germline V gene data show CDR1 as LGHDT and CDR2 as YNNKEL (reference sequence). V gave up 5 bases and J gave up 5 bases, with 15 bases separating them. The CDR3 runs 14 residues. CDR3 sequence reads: CASSNLGPAETQYF. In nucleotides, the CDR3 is TGTGCCAGCAGCAACCTGGGACCAGCCGAGACCCAGTACTTC.

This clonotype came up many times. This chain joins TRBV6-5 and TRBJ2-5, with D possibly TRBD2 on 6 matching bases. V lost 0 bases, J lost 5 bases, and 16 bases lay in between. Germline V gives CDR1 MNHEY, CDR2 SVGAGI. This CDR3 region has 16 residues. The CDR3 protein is CASSYSPGDRGETQYF. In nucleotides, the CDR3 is TGTGCCAGCAGTTACTCTCCGGGAGACCGGGGGGAGACCCAGTACTTC.

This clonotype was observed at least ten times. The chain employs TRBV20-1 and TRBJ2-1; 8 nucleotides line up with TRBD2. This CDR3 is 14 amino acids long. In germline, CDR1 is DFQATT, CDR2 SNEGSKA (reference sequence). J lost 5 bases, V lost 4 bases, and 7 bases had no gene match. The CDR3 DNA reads TGCAGTGCTAAAGTAGCGGGATTCAACAATGAGCAGTTCTTC. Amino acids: CSAKVAGFNNEQFF.

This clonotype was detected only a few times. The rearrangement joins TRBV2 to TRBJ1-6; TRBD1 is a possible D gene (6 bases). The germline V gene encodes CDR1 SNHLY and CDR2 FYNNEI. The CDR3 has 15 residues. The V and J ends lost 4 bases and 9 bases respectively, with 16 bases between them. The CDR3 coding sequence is TGTGCCAGCAGTGTAAGGACAGTCGTGGGTTCACCCCTCCACTTT. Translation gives CASSVRTVVGSPLHF.

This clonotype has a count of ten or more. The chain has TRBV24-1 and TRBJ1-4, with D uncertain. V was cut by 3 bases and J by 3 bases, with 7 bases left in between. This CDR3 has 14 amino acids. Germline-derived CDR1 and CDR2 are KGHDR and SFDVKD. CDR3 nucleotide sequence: TGTGCCACCAGTGATCCCCCTCCTAATGAAAAACTGTTTTTT. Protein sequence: CATSDPPPNEKLFF.

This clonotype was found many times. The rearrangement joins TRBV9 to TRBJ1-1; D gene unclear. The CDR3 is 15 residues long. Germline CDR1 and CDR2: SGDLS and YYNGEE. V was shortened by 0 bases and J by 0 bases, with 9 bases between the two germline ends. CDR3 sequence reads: CASSVDTALNTEAFF. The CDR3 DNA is TGTGCCAGCAGCGTAGACACAGCGCTGAACACTGAAGCTTTCTTT.

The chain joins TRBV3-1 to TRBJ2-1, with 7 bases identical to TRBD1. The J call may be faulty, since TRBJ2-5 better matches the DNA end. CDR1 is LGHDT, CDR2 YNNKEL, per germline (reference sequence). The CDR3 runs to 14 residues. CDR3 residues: CASSPQGRVETQYF. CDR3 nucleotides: TGTGCCAGCAGCCCACAGGGGCGCGTGGAGACCCAGTACTTC.

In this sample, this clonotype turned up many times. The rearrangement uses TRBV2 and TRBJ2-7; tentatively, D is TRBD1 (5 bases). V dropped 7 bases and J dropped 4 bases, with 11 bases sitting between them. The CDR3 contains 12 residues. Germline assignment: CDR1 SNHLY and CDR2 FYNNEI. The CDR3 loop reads CASTAQGYEQYF. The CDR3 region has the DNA TGTGCCAGCACAGCCCAGGGTTACGAGCAGTACTTC.